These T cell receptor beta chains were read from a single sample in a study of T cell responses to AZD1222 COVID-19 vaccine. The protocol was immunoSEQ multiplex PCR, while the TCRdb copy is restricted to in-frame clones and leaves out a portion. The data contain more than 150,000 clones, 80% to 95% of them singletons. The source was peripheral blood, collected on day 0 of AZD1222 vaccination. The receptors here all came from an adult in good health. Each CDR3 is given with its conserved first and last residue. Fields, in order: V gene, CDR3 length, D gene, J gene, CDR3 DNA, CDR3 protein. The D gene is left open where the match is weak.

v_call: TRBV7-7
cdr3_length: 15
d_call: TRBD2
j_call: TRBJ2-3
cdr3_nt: TGTGCTAGCAGCCCCGGACTAGAAGTCACAGATACGCAGTATTTT
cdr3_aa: CASSPGLEVTDTQYF

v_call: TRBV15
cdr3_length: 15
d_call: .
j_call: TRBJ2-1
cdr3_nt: TGTGCCACCAGCAGAGATAGTATCCCCTACAATGAGCAGTTCTTC
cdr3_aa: CATSRDSIPYNEQFF

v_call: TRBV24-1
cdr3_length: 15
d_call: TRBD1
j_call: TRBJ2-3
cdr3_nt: TGTGCCACCAGTGATTTTGACAGGGTTGGAGATACGCAGTATTTT
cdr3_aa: CATSDFDRVGDTQYF

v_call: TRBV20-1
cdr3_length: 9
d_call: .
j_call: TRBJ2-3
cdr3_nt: TGCAGTGTTATTAGGAGTCTGTATTTT
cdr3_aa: CSVIRSLYF

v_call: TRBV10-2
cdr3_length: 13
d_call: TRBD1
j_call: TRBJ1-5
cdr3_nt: TGCGCCAGCAGCCTACAGGGGATTCAGCCCCAGCATTTT
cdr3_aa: CASSLQGIQPQHF

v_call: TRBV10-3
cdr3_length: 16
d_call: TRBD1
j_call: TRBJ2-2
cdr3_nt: TGTGCCATCAGCCCAGGGACAGGGCTGAACACCGGGGAGCTGTTTTTT
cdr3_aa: CAISPGTGLNTGELFF

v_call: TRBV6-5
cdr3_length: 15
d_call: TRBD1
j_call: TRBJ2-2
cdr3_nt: TGTGCCAGCACCCAAAGGGGGACAGGGGCCGGGGAGCTGTTTTTT
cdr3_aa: CASTQRGTGAGELFF

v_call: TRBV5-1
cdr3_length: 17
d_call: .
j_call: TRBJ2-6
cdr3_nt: TGCGCCAGCAGCTTGGAGGCGCCGGTAGCTGGGGCCAACGTCCTGACTTTC
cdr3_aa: CASSLEAPVAGANVLTF

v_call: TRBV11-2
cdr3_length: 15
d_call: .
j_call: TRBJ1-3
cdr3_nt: TGTGCCAGCAGCCCCGGGACTGTCTCTGGAAACACCATATATTTT
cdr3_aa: CASSPGTVSGNTIYF

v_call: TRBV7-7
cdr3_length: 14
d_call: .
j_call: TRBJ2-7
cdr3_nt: TGTGCTAGCAGCTTAGGTCTCGGAAGCTACGAGCAGTACTTC
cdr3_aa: CASSLGLGSYEQYF